This TCR beta chain derives from a study of regulatory T cells in long-lasting Graves disease. Time point of the sample: newly diagnosed GD, antithyroid drugs for less than 3 months. With RNA extracted from PBMCs as input, the TCR library was made. CDR3 regions were amplified by Arm-PCR using iRepertoire HTBI primers to build TCR beta libraries. A single record per CDR3 protein comes from TCRdb applying MiXCR to the multiplex PCR reads. This table has around 480,000 distinct CDR3 sequences, roughly 15% appearing once. A further study also used this sample, focusing on T cells in Graves' hyperthyroidism and ophthalmopathy. That report adds: In the first-round RT-PCR of the TCR CDR3, the HTBI primer set was used.

Here the sequenced sample was peripheral blood mononuclear cells (PBMCs), taken at new diagnosis, from a patient treated with antithyroid drugs. This receptor was obtained from a man aged 40-55 years with Graves disease.

CDR3 sequence (DNA): TGTGCCAGCAGCCATGAATGGCGGGGAGCTTTCTTT. This sequence encodes CASSHEWRGAFF. V and J are TRBV14 and TRBJ1-1, with D hard to call. The CDR3 runs 12 residues. The germline V gene encodes CDR1 SGHDN and CDR2 FVKESK. Trimming stripped 3 bases from V and 10 bases from J, with 12 bases between.